Below, 22 T cell receptor beta chains from the same sample are listed, as sequenced in a study of human T cells and chemical hapten exposure. TCRdb passed the RACE reads through MiXCR, listing each CDR3 protein once. The sample has 190,000 or so distinct CDR3 sequences; around 30% are singletons. Time point specified: pre-sensitization, week 0. The treatment denotes: therapeutic diphenylcyclopropenone sensitization with weekly scalp DPC. Material: whole blood, obtained in connection with sensitization to the hapten diphenylcyclopropenone (DPC). Receptors originate from a woman aged 25-40 years with alopecia areata. Some clones in this sample may be carry-over from other donors' samples.

The chain combines TRBV14 with TRBJ1-1; unclear D gene. Germline V gene lookup returns CDR1 SGHDN and CDR2 FVKESK. The germline V and J ends were trimmed by 6 bases and 1 base, with 12 bases remaining between them. The CDR3 sequence is 14 residues long. The CDR3, as DNA: TGTGCCAGCAGGATGACAACGGAGAACACTGAAGCTTTCTTT. This encodes CASRMTTENTEAFF.

The chain has TRBV27 and TRBJ2-7; unclear D gene. V lost 4 bases and J 4 bases, leaving 11 bases between the germline ends. This CDR3 contains 13 residues. CDR1 and CDR2 (germline): MNHEY, SMNVEV (reference sequence). The CDR3 reads CASSWSDAYEQYF. The DNA for the CDR3 is TGTGCCAGCAGTTGGTCGGATGCTTACGAGCAGTACTTC.

This clonotype showed up many times. This sequence joins TRBV4-1 and TRBJ1-1; TRBD1 aligns across 7 bases. The CDR3 covers 15 residues. The ends lost 1 base at V and 4 bases at J; junction bases unmatched: 6. Germline V CDR1 and CDR2: MGHRA, YSYEKL. The CDR3 coding sequence is TGCGCCAGCAGCCAAGTCAACAGGGGTGGCACTGAAGCTTTCTTT. Amino acids: CASSQVNRGGTEAFF.

The chain has TRBV12-3 or TRBV12-4 and TRBJ2-3; no clear D. The CDR3 runs to 13 residues. V lost 3 bases, J lost 3 bases, and 7 bases lay in between. This CDR3 reads CASSFLSTDTQYF. The CDR3 bases are TGTGCCAGCAGTTTTTTGAGTACAGATACGCAGTATTTT.

This rearrangement joins TRBV20-1 to TRBJ2-7; D unclear. This CDR3 region has 14 residues. V was trimmed by 0 bases and J by 3 bases, leaving 12 bases between them. Germline V gene lookup returns CDR1 DFQATT and CDR2 SNEGSKA (reference sequence). CDR3 in amino acids: CSAREVGRIYEQYF. In nucleotides, the CDR3 is TGCAGTGCTAGAGAGGTAGGACGGATCTACGAGCAGTACTTC.

The chain uses TRBV28 and TRBJ1-5; no clear D. CDR3 length equals 15 residues. Between the trimmed V and J ends, which lost 3 bases and 11 bases, there was a span of 20 bases. Per the germline V gene, CDR1 is MDHEN and CDR2 is SYDVKM. CDR3: CASSFRTTERVAQHF. The CDR3 DNA sequence: TGTGCCAGCAGTTTCCGAACCACAGAGAGGGTAGCCCAGCATTTT.

V and J are TRBV7-9 and TRBJ2-5; possible D gene TRBD2, 6 bases. Trimming cost V 5 bases and J 8 bases, with 18 bases left between them. Germline V gene data show CDR1 as SEHNR and CDR2 as FQNEAQ (reference sequence). The CDR3 has 14 residues. The CDR3 is CASSQSLAYETQYF. CDR3 nucleotides: TGTGCCAGCAGCCAGTCACTAGCCTACGAAACCCAGTACTTC.

The chain employs TRBV2 and TRBJ2-1; D is perhaps TRBD1 (6 bases). Germline V CDR1 and CDR2: SNHLY, FYNNEI. With 7 bases removed from V and 5 bases from J, the gap between germline ends came to 12 bases. The CDR3 contains 13 residues. This chain's CDR3 is CASMRTVNNEQFF. CDR3 DNA sequence: TGTGCCAGCATGAGGACAGTTAACAATGAGCAGTTCTTC.

This clonotype was detected ten times or more. The chain joins TRBV7-9 to TRBJ1-1; no clear D gene. Germline CDR1 reads SEHNR; CDR2 reads FQNEAQ (reference sequence). The ends were cut back, 4 bases at V and 6 bases at J, with 12 bases in the middle. The CDR3 consists of 13 residues. This CDR3 reads CASSSTLRAEAFF. CDR3 DNA: TGTGCCAGCAGCTCGACCTTGAGGGCTGAAGCTTTCTTT.

The sample holds a few counts of this clonotype. The chain employs TRBV29-1 and TRBJ1-2; possible D gene TRBD1, 6 bases. The V gene lost 4 bases and the J gene lost 5 bases, with 17 bases spanning the gap. The CDR3 is made up of 14 amino acids. Germline loops: CDR1 SQVTM, CDR2 ANQGSEA. The CDR3 reads CSVATGQRRYGYTF. Written as DNA, the CDR3 is TGCAGCGTTGCCACCGGACAGAGGAGATATGGCTACACCTTC.

The rearrangement links TRBV29-1 to TRBJ2-5; D gene ambiguous. Trimming left V 3 bases short and J 5 bases short, with 4 bases between. This CDR3 region has 10 residues. Germline CDR1 and CDR2: SQVTM and ANQGSEA. CDR3 nucleotide sequence: TGCAGCGTTGAGGACGAGACCCAGTACTTC. It codes for CSVEDETQYF.

A few counts support this clonotype. The chain links TRBV20-1 to TRBJ2-3; the D is unclear. Germline values: CDR1 DFQATT, CDR2 SNEGSKA (reference sequence). V was clipped by 3 bases and J by 2 bases, with 3 bases between them. There are 11 residues in the CDR3. The DNA for the CDR3 is TGCAGTGCTAGGCTCACAGATACGCAGTATTTT. Its translation: CSARLTDTQYF.

This clonotype has just a few counts. This chain uses TRBV10-2 with TRBJ1-1; 9 nucleotides match TRBD1. Germline V gene lookup returns CDR1 WSHSY and CDR2 SAAADI. This CDR3 is built from 15 residues. Losses at the gene ends were 4 bases for V and 1 base for J; bases not matched to a gene: 4. The CDR3 sequence is CASSVTGGPNTEAFF. DNA of the CDR3: TGCGCCAGCAGTGTTACAGGGGGCCCGAACACTGAAGCTTTCTTT.

This clonotype was picked up a small number of times. V is TRBV29-1 and J is TRBJ1-1, with TRBD1 matching 8 bases. The trim removed 2 bases at V and 8 bases at J, leaving 7 bases unmatched. The CDR3 has 13 amino acids. The germline CDR1 and CDR2 sequences are SQVTM and ANQGSEA. CDR3 sequence: CSVEKQGAPEAFF. The CDR3 DNA follows: TGCAGCGTTGAAAAGCAGGGGGCACCAGAAGCTTTCTTT.

This clonotype appeared a few times. V gene TRBV9 combines with J gene TRBJ2-2; 9 bases match TRBD2. The V and J ends lost 0 bases and 2 bases, in that order; junction bases with no gene match: 2. CDR3 length equals 16 residues. Germline-derived CDR1 and CDR2 are SGDLS and YYNGEE. CDR3 DNA: TGTGCCAGCAGCGTAGGACTAGCGGTCAACACCGGGGAGCTGTTTTTT. Protein product: CASSVGLAVNTGELFF. The full variable domain, completed using reference TRBV9 and TRBJ2-2, is DSGVTQTPKHLITATGQRVTLRCSPRSGDLSVYWYQQSLDQGLQFLIQYYNGEERAKGNILERFSAQQFPDLHSELNLSSLELGDSALYFCASSVGLAVNTGELFFGEGSRLTVL.

This chain connects TRBV6-6 to TRBJ1-5, with unresolved D. CDR3 size: 15 residues. The germline V and J ends were trimmed by 4 bases and 4 bases, with 14 bases remaining between them. Germline V gives CDR1 MNHNY, CDR2 SVGAGI (reference sequence). The CDR3 region is CASSFPSGGNQPQHF. CDR3 sequence (DNA): TGTGCCAGCAGTTTCCCGTCCGGAGGAAATCAGCCCCAGCATTTT.

This clonotype was observed once. The chain employs TRBV3-1 and TRBJ2-7; TRBD1 agrees at 10 bases. This CDR3 comprises 15 residues. Germline CDR1 LGHDT, CDR2 YNNKEL (reference sequence). The V segment lost 3 bases and the J segment 9 bases; nucleotides outside the gene matches: 11. CDR3 in DNA: TGTGCCAGCAGCCACAATCTGGACAGGGGGGCGAGGCAGTACTTC. Its protein product is CASSHNLDRGARQYF.

A few counts support this clonotype. The chain has TRBV29-1 and TRBJ2-3; D unresolved. Germline-derived CDR1 and CDR2 are SQVTM and ANQGSEA. The CDR3 sequence is 14 residues long. Trimming shortened V by 6 bases and J by 5 bases, and 18 bases separated the two germline ends. As DNA, the CDR3 is TGCAGCGTCGCAAGATTCGAAATGGGAGATACGCAGTATTTT. It codes for CSVARFEMGDTQYF.

The chain carries TRBV2 and TRBJ1-6; 7 nucleotides agree with TRBD1. Germline V lookup: CDR1 SNHLY, CDR2 FYNNEI. V shed 6 bases, J shed 7 bases, and the junction held 3 bases outside the gene matches. There are 13 residues in the CDR3. The CDR3 sequence: CASRQGSNSPLHF. The CDR3 bases are TGTGCCAGCAGACAGGGGTCCAATTCACCCCTCCACTTT.

The J gene is TRBJ1-1, the V gene TRBV9, with D unresolved. The CDR3 loop spans 14 amino acids. Looked up from germline, CDR1 is SGDLS and CDR2 is YYNGEE. V shed 2 bases and J shed 1 base, with 9 bases lying between them. CDR3 coding DNA: TGTGCCAGCAGCGTGCGGGCCGGGAACACTGAAGCTTTCTTT. This codes for CASSVRAGNTEAFF.

The chain combines TRBV29-1 with TRBJ2-1; no clear D gene. Germline-derived CDR1 and CDR2 are SQVTM and ANQGSEA. V was clipped by 0 bases and J by 13 bases, with 4 bases between them. The CDR3 loop spans 9 amino acids. The CDR3 loop reads CSVEDPQFF. CDR3 DNA: TGCAGCGTTGAAGATCCTCAGTTCTTC.

In its sample, this clonotype was seen a few times. This rearrangement joins TRBV4-3 to TRBJ1-1; no definite D call. The CDR3 length is 14 residues. V gave up 4 bases and J gave up 11 bases, with 20 bases separating them. Germline CDR1 and CDR2: LGHNA and YSLEER. The CDR3 protein is CASSPSATSFGAFF. CDR3 DNA sequence: TGCGCCAGCAGCCCATCCGCGACAAGCTTTGGGGCTTTCTTT.